The clone carrying this T cell receptor (beta chain) was seen at least ten times. This specimen comes from a study of T cells of healthy individuals. Losses at the gene ends were 0 bases for V and 5 bases for J; bases not matched to a gene: 6. The germline CDR1 and CDR2 sequences are GTSNPN and SVGIG (reference sequence). CDR3 length: 14 residues. TCRdb re-called the 5' RACE reads through MiXCR, storing one row per CDR3 protein. The sample contains 40,000 to 60,000 distinct CDR3 sequences, roughly 14% of which appear only once. The source of this sequence is a human donor in good health. The chain joins TRBV30 to TRBJ2-5, with 7 nucleotides matching TRBD1. This chain's CDR3 is CAWSVQGGYETQYF. For the CDR3, the DNA is TGTGCCTGGAGTGTACAAGGGGGCTATGAGACCCAGTACTTC.